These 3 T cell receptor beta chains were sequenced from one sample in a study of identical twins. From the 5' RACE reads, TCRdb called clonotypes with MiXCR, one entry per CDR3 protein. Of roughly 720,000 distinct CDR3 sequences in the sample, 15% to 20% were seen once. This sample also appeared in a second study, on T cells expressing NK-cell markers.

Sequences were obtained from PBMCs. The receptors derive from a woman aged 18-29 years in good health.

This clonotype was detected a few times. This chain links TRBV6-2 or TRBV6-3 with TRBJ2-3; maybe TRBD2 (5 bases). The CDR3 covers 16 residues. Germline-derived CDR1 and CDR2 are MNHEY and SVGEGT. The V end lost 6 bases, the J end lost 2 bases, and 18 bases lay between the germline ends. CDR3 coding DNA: TGTGCCAGCAGCCCCCGGGGTCGAAGGACCACAGATACGCAGTATTTT. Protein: CASSPRGRRTTDTQYF.

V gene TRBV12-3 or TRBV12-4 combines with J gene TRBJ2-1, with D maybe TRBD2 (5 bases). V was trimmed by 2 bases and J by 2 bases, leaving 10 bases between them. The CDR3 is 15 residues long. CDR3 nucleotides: TGTGCCAGCAGTTTAAGGCGGGTTACCTACAATGAGCAGTTCTTC. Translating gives CASSLRRVTYNEQFF.

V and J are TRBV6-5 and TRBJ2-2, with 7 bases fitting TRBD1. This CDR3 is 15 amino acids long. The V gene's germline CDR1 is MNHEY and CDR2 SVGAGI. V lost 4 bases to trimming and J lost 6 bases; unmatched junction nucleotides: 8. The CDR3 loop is CASSFGDRVSGELFF. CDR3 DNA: TGTGCCAGCAGTTTCGGTGACAGGGTCTCCGGGGAGCTGTTTTTT.